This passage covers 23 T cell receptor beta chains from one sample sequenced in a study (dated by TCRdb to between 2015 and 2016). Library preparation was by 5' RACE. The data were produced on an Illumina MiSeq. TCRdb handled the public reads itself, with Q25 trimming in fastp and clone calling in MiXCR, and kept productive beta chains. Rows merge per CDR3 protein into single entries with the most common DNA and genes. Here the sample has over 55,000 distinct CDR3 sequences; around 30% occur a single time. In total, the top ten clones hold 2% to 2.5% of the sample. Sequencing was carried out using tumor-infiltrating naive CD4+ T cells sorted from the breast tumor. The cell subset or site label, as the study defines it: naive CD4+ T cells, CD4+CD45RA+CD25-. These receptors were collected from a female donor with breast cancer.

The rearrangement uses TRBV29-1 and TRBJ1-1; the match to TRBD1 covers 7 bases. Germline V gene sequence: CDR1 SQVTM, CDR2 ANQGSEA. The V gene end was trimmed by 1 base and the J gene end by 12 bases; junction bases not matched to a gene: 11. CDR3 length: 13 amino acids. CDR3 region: CSVEGPGQLKTFF. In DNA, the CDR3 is TGCAGCGTTGAAGGGCCGGGACAGCTGAAGACTTTCTTT.

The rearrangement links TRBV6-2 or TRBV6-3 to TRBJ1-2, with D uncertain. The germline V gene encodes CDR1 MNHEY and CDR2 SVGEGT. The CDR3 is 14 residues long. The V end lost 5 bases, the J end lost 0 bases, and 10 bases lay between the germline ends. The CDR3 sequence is CASSEVRANYGYTF. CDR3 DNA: TGTGCCAGCAGTGAAGTAAGAGCTAACTATGGCTACACCTTC.

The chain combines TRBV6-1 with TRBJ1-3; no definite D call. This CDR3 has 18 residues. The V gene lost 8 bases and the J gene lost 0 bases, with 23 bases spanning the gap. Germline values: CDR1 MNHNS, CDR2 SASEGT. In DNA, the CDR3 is TGTGCCAGCGGCAGATACGGACGTACCGTTCACTCTGGAAACACCATATATTTT. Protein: CASGRYGRTVHSGNTIYF.

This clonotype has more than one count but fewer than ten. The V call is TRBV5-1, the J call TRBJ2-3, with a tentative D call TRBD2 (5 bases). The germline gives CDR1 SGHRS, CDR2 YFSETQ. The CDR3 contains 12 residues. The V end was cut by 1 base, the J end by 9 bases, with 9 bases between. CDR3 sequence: CASSLPEETQYF. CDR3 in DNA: TGCGCCAGCAGCTTGCCGGAGGAGACGCAGTATTTT.

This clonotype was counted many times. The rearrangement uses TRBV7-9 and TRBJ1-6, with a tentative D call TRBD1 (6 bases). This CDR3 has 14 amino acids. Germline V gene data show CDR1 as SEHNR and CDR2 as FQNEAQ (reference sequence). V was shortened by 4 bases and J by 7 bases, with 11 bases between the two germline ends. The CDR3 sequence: CASSSGTRNSPLHF. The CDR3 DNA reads TGTGCCAGCAGCTCCGGGACAAGGAATTCACCCCTCCACTTT. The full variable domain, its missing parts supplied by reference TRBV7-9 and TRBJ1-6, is DTGVSQNPRHKITKRGQNVTFRCDPISEHNRLYWYRQTLGQGPEFLTYFQNEAQLEKSRLLSDRFSAERPKGSFSTLEIQRTEQGDSAMYLCASSSGTRNSPLHFGNGTRLTVT.

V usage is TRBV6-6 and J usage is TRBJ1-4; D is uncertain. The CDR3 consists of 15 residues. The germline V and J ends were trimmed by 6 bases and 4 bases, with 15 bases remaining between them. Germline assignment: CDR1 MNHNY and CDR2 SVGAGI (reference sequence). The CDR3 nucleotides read TGTGCCAGCAGCCAATCCCGACAACTTAATGAAAAACTGTTTTTT. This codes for CASSQSRQLNEKLFF.

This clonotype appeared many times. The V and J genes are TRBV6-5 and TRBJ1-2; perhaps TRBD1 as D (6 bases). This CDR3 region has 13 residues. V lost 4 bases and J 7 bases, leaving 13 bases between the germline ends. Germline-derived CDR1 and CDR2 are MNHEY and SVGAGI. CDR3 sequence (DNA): TGTGCCAGCAGTTCGGCTTACAGGGTTGGCTACACCTTC. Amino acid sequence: CASSSAYRVGYTF.

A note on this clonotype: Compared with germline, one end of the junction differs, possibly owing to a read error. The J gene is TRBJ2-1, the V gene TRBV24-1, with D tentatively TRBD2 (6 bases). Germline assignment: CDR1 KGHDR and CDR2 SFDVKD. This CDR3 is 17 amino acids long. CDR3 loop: CATSDRPGLSSYNKQFF. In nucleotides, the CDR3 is TGTGCCACCAGTGACCGCCCGGGACTTAGCTCCTACAATAAGCAGTTCTTC.

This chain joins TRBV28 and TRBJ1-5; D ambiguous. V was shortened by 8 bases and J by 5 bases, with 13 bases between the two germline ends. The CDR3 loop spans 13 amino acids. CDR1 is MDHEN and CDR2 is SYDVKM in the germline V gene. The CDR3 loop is CASGPINYQPQHF. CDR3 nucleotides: TGTGCCAGCGGACCCATTAACTATCAGCCCCAGCATTTT.

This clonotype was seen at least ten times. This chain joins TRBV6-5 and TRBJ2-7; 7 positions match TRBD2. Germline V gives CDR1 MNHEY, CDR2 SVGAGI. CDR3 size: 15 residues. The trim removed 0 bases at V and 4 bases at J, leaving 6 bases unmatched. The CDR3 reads CASSYSVSGGYEQYF. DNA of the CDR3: TGTGCCAGCAGTTACTCGGTGTCGGGGGGTTACGAGCAGTACTTC.

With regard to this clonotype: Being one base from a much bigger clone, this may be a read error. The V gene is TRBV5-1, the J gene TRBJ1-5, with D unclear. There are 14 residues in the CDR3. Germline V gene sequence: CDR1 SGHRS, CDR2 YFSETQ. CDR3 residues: CTSSLGNGWEPQHF. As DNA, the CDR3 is TGCACCAGCAGCTTGGGGAATGGTTGGGAGCCCCAGCATTTT.

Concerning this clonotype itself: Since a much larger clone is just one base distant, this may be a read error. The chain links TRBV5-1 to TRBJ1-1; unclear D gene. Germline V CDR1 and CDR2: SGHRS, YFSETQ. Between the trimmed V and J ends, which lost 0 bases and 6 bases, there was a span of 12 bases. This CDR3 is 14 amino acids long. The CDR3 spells CASSLAAGSAEAFF. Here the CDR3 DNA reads TGCGCCAGCAGCTTGGCAGCGGGTTCCGCTGAAGCTTTCTTT.

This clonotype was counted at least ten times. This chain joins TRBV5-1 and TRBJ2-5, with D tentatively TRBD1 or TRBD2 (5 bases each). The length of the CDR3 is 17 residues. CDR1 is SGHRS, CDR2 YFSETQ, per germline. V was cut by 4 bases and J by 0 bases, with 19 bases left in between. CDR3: CASSRGQGQLNQETQYF. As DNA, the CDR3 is TGCGCCAGCAGCCGCGGGCAGGGTCAATTGAACCAAGAGACCCAGTACTTC. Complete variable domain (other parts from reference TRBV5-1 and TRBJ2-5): KAGVTQTPRYLIKTRGQQVTLSCSPISGHRSVSWYQQTPGQGLQFLFEYFSETQRNKGNFPGRFSGRQFSNSRSEMNVSTLELGDSALYLCASSRGQGQLNQETQYFGPGTRLLVL.

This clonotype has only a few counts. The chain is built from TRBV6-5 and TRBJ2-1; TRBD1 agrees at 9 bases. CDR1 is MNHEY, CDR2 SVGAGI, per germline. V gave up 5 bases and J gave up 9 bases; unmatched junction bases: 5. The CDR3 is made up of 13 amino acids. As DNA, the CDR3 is TGTGCCAGCAGTCGGACAGGGGATGGTGAGCAGTTCTTC. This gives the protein CASSRTGDGEQFF.

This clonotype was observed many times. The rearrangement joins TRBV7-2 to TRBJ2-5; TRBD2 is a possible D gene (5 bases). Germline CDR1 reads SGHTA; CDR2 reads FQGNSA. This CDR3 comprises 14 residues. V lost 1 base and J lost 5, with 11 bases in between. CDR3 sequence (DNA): TGTGCCAGCAGCTTAGAACTAGTCTCCGAGACCCAGTACTTC. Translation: CASSLELVSETQYF.

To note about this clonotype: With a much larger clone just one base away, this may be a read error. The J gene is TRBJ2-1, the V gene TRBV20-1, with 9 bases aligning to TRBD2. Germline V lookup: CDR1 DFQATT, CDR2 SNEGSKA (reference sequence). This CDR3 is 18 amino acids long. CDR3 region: CSARPGLASELGGNERFF. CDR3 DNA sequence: TGCAGTGCTAGGCCGGGACTAGCCTCAGAACTGGGGGGCAATGAGCGGTTCTTC.

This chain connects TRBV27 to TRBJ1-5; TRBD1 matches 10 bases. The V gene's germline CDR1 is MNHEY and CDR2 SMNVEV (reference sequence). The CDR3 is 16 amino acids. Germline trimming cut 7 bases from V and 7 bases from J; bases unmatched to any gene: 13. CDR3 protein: CASTSLGTGAGQPQHF. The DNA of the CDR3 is TGTGCCAGCACTTCCTTAGGGACAGGGGCTGGGCAGCCCCAGCATTTT.

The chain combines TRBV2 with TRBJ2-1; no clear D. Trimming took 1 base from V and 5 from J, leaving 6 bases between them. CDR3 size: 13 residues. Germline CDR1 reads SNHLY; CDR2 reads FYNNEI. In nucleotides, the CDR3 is TGTGCCAGCAGTGAAGTGCGTGACAATGAGCAGTTCTTC. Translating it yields CASSEVRDNEQFF.

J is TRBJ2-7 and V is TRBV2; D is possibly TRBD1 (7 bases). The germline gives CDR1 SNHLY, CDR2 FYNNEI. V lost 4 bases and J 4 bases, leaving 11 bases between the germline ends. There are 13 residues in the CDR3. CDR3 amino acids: CASSVQGGYEQYF. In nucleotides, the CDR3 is TGTGCCAGCAGTGTCCAGGGGGGTTACGAGCAGTACTTC.

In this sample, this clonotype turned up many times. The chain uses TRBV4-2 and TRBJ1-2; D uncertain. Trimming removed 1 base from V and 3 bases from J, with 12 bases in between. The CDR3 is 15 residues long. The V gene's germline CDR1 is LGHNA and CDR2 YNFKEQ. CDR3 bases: TGTGCCAGCAGCCAAGTTCCCACCCGAGACTATGGCTACACCTTC. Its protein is CASSQVPTRDYGYTF.

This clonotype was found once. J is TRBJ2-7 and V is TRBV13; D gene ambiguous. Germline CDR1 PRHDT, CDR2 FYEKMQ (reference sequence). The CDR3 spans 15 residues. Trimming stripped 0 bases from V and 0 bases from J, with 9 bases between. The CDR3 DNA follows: TGTGCCAGCAGCTTAGGGGCAGAAAACTCCTACGAGCAGTACTTC. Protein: CASSLGAENSYEQYF. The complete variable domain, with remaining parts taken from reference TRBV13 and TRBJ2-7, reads AAGVIQSPRHLIKEKRETATLKCYPIPRHDTVYWYQQGPGQDPQFLISFYEKMQSDKGSIPDRFSAQQFSDYHSELNMSSLELGDSALYFCASSLGAENSYEQYFGPGTRLTVT.

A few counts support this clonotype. Here the CDR3 reads CASSRITDTQYF. DNA for the CDR3: TGTGCCAGCAGCCGAATCACAGATACGCAGTATTTT. The gene calls are TRBV7-2 and TRBJ2-3; unclear D gene. CDR3 length: 12 amino acids. Germline V CDR1 and CDR2: SGHTA, FQGNSA. V was trimmed by 5 bases and J by 2 bases, leaving 5 bases between them. The whole variable domain, remainder taken from reference TRBV7-2 and TRBJ2-3, is GAGVSQSPSNKVTEKGKDVELRCDPISGHTALYWYRQSLGQGLEFLIYFQGNSAPDKSGLPSDRFSAERTGGSVSTLTIQRTQQEDSAVYLCASSRITDTQYFGPGTRLTVL.

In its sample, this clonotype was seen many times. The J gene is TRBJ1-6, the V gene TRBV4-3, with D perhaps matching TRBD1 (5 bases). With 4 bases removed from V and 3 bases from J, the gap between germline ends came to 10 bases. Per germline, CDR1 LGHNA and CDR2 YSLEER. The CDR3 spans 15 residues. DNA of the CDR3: TGCGCCAGCAGCCTCTCGACAGTCTATAATTCACCCCTCCACTTT. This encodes CASSLSTVYNSPLHF.